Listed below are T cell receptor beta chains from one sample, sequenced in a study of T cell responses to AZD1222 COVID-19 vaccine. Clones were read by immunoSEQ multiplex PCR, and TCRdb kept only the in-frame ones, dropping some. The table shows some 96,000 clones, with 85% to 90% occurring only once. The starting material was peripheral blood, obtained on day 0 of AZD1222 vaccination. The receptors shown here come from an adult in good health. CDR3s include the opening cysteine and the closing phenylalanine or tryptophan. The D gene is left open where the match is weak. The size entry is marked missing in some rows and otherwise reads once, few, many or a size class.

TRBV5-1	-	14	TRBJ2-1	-	CASSLVLAENEQFF	TGCGCCAGCAGCTTGGTTCTAGCCGAGAATGAGCAGTTCTTC
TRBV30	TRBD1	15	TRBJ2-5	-	CAWVDRGRGFGTQYF	TGTGCCTGGGTAGACAGGGGAAGGGGCTTTGGGACCCAGTACTTC
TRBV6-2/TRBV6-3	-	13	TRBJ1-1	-	CASSFRGSAEAFF	TGTGCCAGCAGTTTTCGGGGCTCTGCGGAAGCTTTCTTT
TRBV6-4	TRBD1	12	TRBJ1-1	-	CASRLGQGQAFF	TGTGCCAGCAGGCTAGGACAGGGCCAAGCTTTCTTT
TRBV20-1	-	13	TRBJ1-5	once	CSASMGNNQPQHF	TGCAGTGCTAGTATGGGGAACAATCAGCCCCAGCATTTT
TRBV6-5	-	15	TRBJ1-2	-	CASTPRGGLSRGYTF	TGTGCCAGCACCCCCAGAGGGGGACTTTCCCGAGGCTACACCTTC
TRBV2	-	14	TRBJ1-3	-	CASSYTYSGNTIYF	TGTGCCAGCAGTTATACATACTCTGGAAACACCATATATTTT
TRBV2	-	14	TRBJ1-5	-	CASSPGERNQPQHF	TGTGCCAGCAGCCCAGGGGAAAGAAATCAGCCCCAGCATTTT
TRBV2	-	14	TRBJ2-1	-	CASSGGQVYNEQFF	TGTGCCAGCAGCGGAGGGCAGGTCTACAATGAGCAGTTCTTC
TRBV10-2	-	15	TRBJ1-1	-	CASSESRGIKSEAFF	TGCGCCAGCAGTGAGTCCAGGGGAATTAAATCTGAAGCTTTCTTT
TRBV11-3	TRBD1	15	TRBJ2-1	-	CASSARQGSYNEQFF	TGTGCCAGCAGCGCCCGACAGGGTTCCTACAATGAGCAGTTCTTC
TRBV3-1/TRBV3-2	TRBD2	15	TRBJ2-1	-	CASSPTSGSAAEQFF	TGTGCCAGCAGCCCTACTAGCGGGAGTGCCGCTGAGCAGTTCTTC